Sequencing of this T cell receptor (beta chain) was carried out in a study of blood T cell repertoires in COVID-19. Study information: Collection of acute and convalescent COVID-19 samples took place in the United States, Italy and Spain.

Per the original data handling: Counts of nucleated cells, estimated from reference gene primer amplification, were obtained. Profiling relied on immunoSEQ multiplex PCR, and the TCRdb table lists in-frame clones only, not all of them. For V, J and clone size, that table is used; D and trimming come from the DNA. The top ten hold 4.5% to 6% of the sample, which has over 250,000 clones, roughly 85% seen once. The clonotype was recovered from a man in his forties or fifties with active or convalescent COVID-19. The specimen sequenced was peripheral blood.

CDR3 bases: TGTGCCAGTACTAGCGGGAGTTCCCAAGAGACCCAGTACTTC. Its translation is CASTSGSSQETQYF. The chain recombines TRBV2 with TRBJ2-5; the match to TRBD2 covers 11 bases. Germline V lookup: CDR1 SNHLY, CDR2 FYNNEI. Trimming removed 9 bases from V and 1 base from J; junction bases left unmatched: 4. The CDR3 contains 14 residues.